The clone carrying this T cell receptor (beta chain) came up many times. Genomic DNA, for the unsorted samples, came from around 90 million PBMCs. Each subset's genomic DNA was shared equally among a number of immunoSEQ plates. TCRdb keeps only in-frame clones here, not all; method: immunoSEQ multiplex PCR. The table includes roughly 490,000 clones, around 80% detected once. The data originate from a study of shared clonotypes between healthy human individuals. Sequencing input: PBMCs. This TCR was sampled from a woman aged 40 to 50 in good health. Some clones in this sample may be carry-over from other donors' samples.

Written as DNA, the CDR3 is TGTGCCTGGAGTACACAGGGGGCGAATCAGCCCCAGCATTTT. Translated, it gives CAWSTQGANQPQHF. The chain recombines TRBV30 with TRBJ1-5; 9 nucleotides match TRBD1. Germline V gene lookup returns CDR1 GTSNPN and CDR2 SVGIG (reference sequence). Germline trimming cut 2 bases from V and 4 bases from J; bases unmatched to any gene: 3. The CDR3 has 14 amino acids.